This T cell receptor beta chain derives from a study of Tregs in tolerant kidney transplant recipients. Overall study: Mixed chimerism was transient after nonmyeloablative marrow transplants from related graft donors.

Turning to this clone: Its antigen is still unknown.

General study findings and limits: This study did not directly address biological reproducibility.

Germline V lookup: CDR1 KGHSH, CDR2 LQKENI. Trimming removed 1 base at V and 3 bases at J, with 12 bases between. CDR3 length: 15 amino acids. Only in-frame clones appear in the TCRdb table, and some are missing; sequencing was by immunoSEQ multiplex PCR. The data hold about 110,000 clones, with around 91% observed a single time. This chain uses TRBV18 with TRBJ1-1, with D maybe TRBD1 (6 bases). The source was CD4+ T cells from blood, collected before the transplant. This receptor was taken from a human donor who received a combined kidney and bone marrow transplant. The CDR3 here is CASSPLQGRDTEAFF. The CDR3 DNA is TGTGCCAGCTCACCACTGCAGGGGCGGGACACTGAAGCTTTCTTT.